This T cell receptor delta chain stems from a study of γδ T cells in repeated Plasmodium falciparum infection. Study-wide context: Over approximately 640 days, donors received four mosquito-bite P. falciparum NF54 infections. Samples were taken at baseline, before some infections, and 21 days after each.

TCRdb reprocessed the multiplex PCR reads through CATT. Found here are around 50,000 delta-chain clones, roughly 1.6% of them singletons; the top ten hold 6.5% to 9.5%. This clone has at least ten counts. The antigen remains unidentified. At one end, the junction sequence differs from germline, possibly due to a read error. Flow sorting of PBMC yielded separate Vgamma9/Vdelta2+ and Vdelta2-negative gammadelta T cell populations for bulk repertoire analysis. The germline gives CDR1 TSWWSYY, CDR2 QGS. This CDR3 comprises 17 residues. General study results and limits: Vdelta2-negative gammadelta repertoires appeared less diverse and less shared in Malian than Australian children.

The sequence was collected from a pool of human donors (malaria-infected and uninfected, not separated). J is TRDJ1 and V is TRDV1; 7 bases line up with TRDD3. Input material: gamma-delta T cells from blood. In nucleotides, the CDR3 is TGTGCTCTTAGGGAACCAATAGGCTGGGGGCAGGCCGATAAACCCATCTTT. This encodes CALREPIGWGQADKPIF.